The following is a TCR beta chain sequence with its context. V lost 3 bases and J lost 7, with 6 bases in between. The germline V gene encodes CDR1 MDHEN and CDR2 SYDVKM. The CDR3 spans 12 residues. In the authors' methods: Estimation of nucleated cell counts relied on the amplification of reference gene primers. Produced via immunoSEQ multiplex PCR; TCRdb's table is partial and in-frame only. That table supplies the V and J calls and clone size; D and trimming were determined from the DNA. This table holds about 290,000 clones, roughly nine tenths found once. The data derive from a study of blood T cell repertoires in COVID-19. About the study: Material from acute and convalescent COVID-19 was sourced from the United States, Italy and Spain.

The Seattle patients joined while their infection was active and were tracked longitudinally afterward. The sequence was collected from a woman in her thirties with COVID-19, enrolled during active disease. The V gene is TRBV28, the J gene TRBJ2-2; D is unclear. The sequencing input was peripheral blood. The CDR3 DNA is TGTGCCAGCAGTTTTCTTATCGGGGAGCTGTTTTTT. Amino acid sequence: CASSFLIGELFF.